This T cell receptor beta chain is drawn from a study of T cells in women clearing cervical HPV infection. Here immunoSEQ multiplex PCR was the method, and the copy in TCRdb shows in-frame clones only, minus some. This listing includes fewer than 30,000 clones. Concerning this clone: Its cognate antigen is unknown. The DNA ends 3 residues before the CDR3 does, and the rest of the CDR3 is filled in from the germline J gene.

The ends lost 1 base at V and 4 bases at J; junction bases unmatched: 2. Germline CDR1 is SEHNR and CDR2 is FQNEAQ (reference sequence). The CDR3 runs to 15 residues. Each participant carried one incident cervical HPV16 infection only. Cervical HPV DNA detected by MY09/MY11 PCR, typed by dot-blot. Study-wide points: Richness plus V gene abundances separated cases from controls with AUC about 0.87.

Source material: blood buffy coat. The clonotype originates from a woman aged 18 to 75 with a cervical HPV16 infection that either progressed to CIN3+ or cleared (not recorded which). The chain carries TRBV7-9 and TRBJ2-5; 11 bases are a match to TRBD1. The chain's CDR3 is CASSLGTGGRETQYF. The CDR3 DNA, read in part, is TGTGCCAGCAGCTTAGGGACAGGGGGCCGAGAGACC.